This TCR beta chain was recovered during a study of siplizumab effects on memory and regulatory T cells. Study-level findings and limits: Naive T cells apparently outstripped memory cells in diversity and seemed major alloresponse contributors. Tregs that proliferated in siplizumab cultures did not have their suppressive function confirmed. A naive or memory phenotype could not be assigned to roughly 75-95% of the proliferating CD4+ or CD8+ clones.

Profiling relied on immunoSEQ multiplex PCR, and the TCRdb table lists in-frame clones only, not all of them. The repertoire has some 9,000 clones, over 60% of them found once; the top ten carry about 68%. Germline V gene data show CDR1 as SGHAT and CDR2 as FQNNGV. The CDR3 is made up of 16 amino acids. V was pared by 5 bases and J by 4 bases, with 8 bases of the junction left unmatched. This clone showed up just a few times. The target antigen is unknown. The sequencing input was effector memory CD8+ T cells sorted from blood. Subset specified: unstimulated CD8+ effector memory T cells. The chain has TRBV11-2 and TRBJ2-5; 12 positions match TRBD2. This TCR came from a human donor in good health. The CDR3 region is CASSTPSGGAGETQYF. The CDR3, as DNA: TGTGCCAGCAGCACCCCTAGCGGGGGGGCCGGAGAGACCCAGTACTTC.